This TCR beta chain emerged from a study of spatial heterogeneity in lung cancer. Whole-study results and caveats: Ubiquitous expanded tumor TCRs surfaced in blood more at resection than they did at follow-up.

Trimming pared 0 bases from V and 2 bases from J, leaving 14 bases between. CDR3 length: 16 residues. Germline-derived CDR1 and CDR2 are LGHNA and YNFKEQ. Stated time point: sample taken at primary tumor resection. Unsorted whole RNA samples from tumor, nontumor lung or frozen PBMC were sequenced. Donors were 72 untreated early-stage non-small cell lung cancer patients. This clonotype was seen only a few times. Its antigen is still unknown. TCRdb fed the 5' RACE reads into MiXCR, producing one record per CDR3 protein. The sample carries over 90,000 distinct CDR3 sequences, roughly 10% recorded once. This TCR derives from a male donor with early-stage non-small cell lung cancer. This material consisted of PBMCs, taken at surgery. The chain has TRBV4-2 and TRBJ2-7, with D perhaps given as TRBD1 or TRBD2 (5 bases each). CDR3 loop: CASSQDAGGITYEQYF. The CDR3 DNA follows: TGTGCCAGCAGCCAAGACGCTGGGGGTATTACCTACGAGCAGTACTTC.